Listed below are T cell receptor beta chains from one sample, sequenced in a study of cytomegalovirus exposure and HLA in healthy donors. Clones were read by immunoSEQ multiplex PCR, and TCRdb kept only the in-frame ones, dropping some. The sample yields roughly 250,000 clones, roughly 86% seen once. The material sequenced was PBMCs. These TCRs come from a woman aged 40 to 50 in good health and CMV-seropositive. Each CDR3 is given with its conserved first and last residue. Fields, in order: CDR3 length, D gene, J gene, V gene, clone size, CDR3 DNA, CDR3 protein. A D gene is named only where the DNA matches it firmly. Where a row states a size, it is once, few, many or the class of an expanded clone; other rows omit it.

length: 14; D: NA; J: TRBJ2-7; V: TRBV18; size: NA; DNA: TGTGCCAGCTCGACTCAAGGGACATCCTACGAGCAGTACTTC; CDR3: CASSTQGTSYEQYF
length: 17; D: TRBD2; J: TRBJ2-1; V: TRBV5-4; size: once; DNA: TGTGCCAGCAGCCTAGAGGCGGGGGTGAGCTCCTACAATGAGCAGTTCTTC; CDR3: CASSLEAGVSSYNEQFF
length: 16; D: TRBD2; J: TRBJ2-2; V: TRBV7-6; size: NA; DNA: TGTGCCAGCAGCTCAAAATGGACTAGCGGGACCGGGGAGCTGTTTTTT; CDR3: CASSSKWTSGTGELFF
length: 16; D: TRBD2; J: TRBJ2-5; V: TRBV11-2; size: NA; DNA: TGTGCCAGCAGCCCAATAGCGGGAGGGCGGCGTGAGACCCAGTACTTC; CDR3: CASSPIAGGRRETQYF
length: 15; D: TRBD1; J: TRBJ1-5; V: TRBV19; size: NA; DNA: TGTGCCAGTAGTATTGGGGACAGGAGCAATCAGCCCCAGCATTTT; CDR3: CASSIGDRSNQPQHF
length: 15; D: TRBD2; J: TRBJ2-3; V: TRBV10-3; size: NA; DNA: TGTGCCATCAGTGCATCGACTAGCGGGAGTCCAGCGCAGTATTTT; CDR3: CAISASTSGSPAQYF
length: 12; D: TRBD1; J: TRBJ1-2; V: TRBV28; size: NA; DNA: TGTGCCAGCAGGGACAGGGGCTATGGCTACACCTTC; CDR3: CASRDRGYGYTF
length: 14; D: TRBD1; J: TRBJ1-5; V: TRBV10-3; size: NA; DNA: TGTGCCATCAGTGCGCAGGGGGGCAATCAACCCCAGCATTTT; CDR3: CAISAQGGNQPQHF
length: 9; D: NA; J: TRBJ1-1; V: TRBV29-1; size: NA; DNA: TGCAGCGTGCCGGGTGAAGCTTTCTTT; CDR3: CSVPGEAFF
length: 15; D: TRBD2; J: TRBJ2-2; V: TRBV29-1; size: NA; DNA: TGCAGCGTCAAAACTAGCGGGAGTAACACCGGGGAGCTGTTTTTT; CDR3: CSVKTSGSNTGELFF
length: 13; D: NA; J: TRBJ2-2; V: TRBV5-1; size: few; DNA: TGCGCCAGCCGGGACTCAGACACCGGGGAGCTGTTTTTT; CDR3: CASRDSDTGELFF
length: 18; D: NA; J: TRBJ2-2; V: TRBV28; size: NA; DNA: TGTGCCAGCAGTCTAGGGGGGGGGCTAGCGGTGAACACCGGGGAGCTGTTTTTT; CDR3: CASSLGGGLAVNTGELFF